Listed below are T cell receptor beta chains from one sample, sequenced in a study of breast tumors, draining lymph nodes, adjacent tissues. TCRdb independently ran MiXCR on the multiplex PCR reads; one entry per CDR3 protein. The data hold roughly 110,000 distinct CDR3 sequences, with under 40% observed a single time. The sample was axillary lymph node tissue. The source is a female donor with breast cancer. Some clones in this sample may be carry-over from other donors' samples. The CDR3 runs from the conserved cysteine through the conserved F or W. Each record gives: D gene, V gene, clone size, J gene, CDR3 protein, CDR3 DNA. D genes are given only for firm matches. Only some rows state a clone size, as once, few, many or a class for expanded clones.

>TRBD2|TRBV7-2|many|TRBJ2-1
CASSYSSGSSYNEQFF
TGTGCCAGCAGTTATAGTAGCGGGAGCTCCTACAATGAGCAGTTCTTC
>TRBD2|TRBV7-9|-|TRBJ2-7
CASSLALALSYEQYF
TGTGCCAGCAGCTTAGCACTAGCGCTTTCCTACGAGCAGTACTTC
>-|TRBV19|many|TRBJ1-6
CASSIRGAGVYSPLHF
TGTGCCAGTAGTATAAGGGGCGCAGGGGTATATTCACCCCTCCACTTT
>TRBD2|TRBV19|-|TRBJ2-1
CASSIGTSGSSRNEQFF
TGTGCCAGTAGTATAGGGACTAGCGGGAGCTCCCGCAATGAGCAGTTCTTC
>-|TRBV12-3/TRBV12-4|many|TRBJ2-5
CASSSHINPLSETQYF
TGTGCCAGCAGTTCCCACATTAATCCCCTGTCGGAGACCCAGTACTTC
>-|TRBV12-3/TRBV12-4|-|TRBJ1-1
CASSLATLGTEAFF
TGTGCCAGCAGTTTAGCGACTCTGGGAACTGAAGCTTTCTTT
>-|TRBV7-9|once|TRBJ2-6
CGSSLNGVVRGADVLTF
TGTGGCAGCAGCTTAAACGGGGTAGTTAGGGGGGCCGACGTCCTGACTTTC
>-|TRBV15|-|TRBJ2-3
CATSSGTTSTDTQYF
TGTGCCACCAGCAGCGGGACCACTAGCACAGATACGCAGTATTTT
>TRBD2|TRBV18|-|TRBJ2-1
CASSPQGLAGGYNEQFF
TGTGCCAGCTCACCCCAAGGACTAGCGGGGGGCTACAATGAGCAGTTCTTC
>-|TRBV6-1|-|TRBJ2-6
CASQPALSGANVLTF
TGTGCCAGCCAGCCGGCCCTCTCTGGGGCCAACGTCCTGACTTTC
>-|TRBV28|many|TRBJ1-6
CASSSGGSSNSPLHF
TGTGCCAGCAGTTCCGGGGGGTCGAGTAATTCACCCCTCCACTTT
>TRBD1|TRBV20-1|many|TRBJ1-5
CSASDGTYGAGGQPQHF
TGCAGTGCTAGCGACGGAACTTATGGGGCAGGGGGTCAGCCCCAGCATTTT
>-|TRBV14|-|TRBJ1-1
CASSQLAGKIAEAFF
TGTGCCAGCAGTCAGTTGGCAGGGAAAATCGCTGAAGCTTTCTTT
>-|TRBV3-1|many|TRBJ1-4
CASSARTEANEKLFF
TGTGCCAGCAGTGCAAGGACAGAAGCTAATGAAAAACTGTTTTTT
>TRBD1|TRBV20-1|many|TRBJ2-7
CSAEGQGIFRYEQYF
TGCAGTGCTGAAGGACAGGGGATTTTCAGGTACGAGCAGTACTTC
>TRBD1|TRBV28|many|TRBJ1-2
CASNTGGFYGYTF
TGTGCCAGCAATACAGGGGGCTTCTATGGCTACACCTTC
>-|TRBV7-8|many|TRBJ1-1
CASRRVEGSTEAFF
TGTGCCAGCCGACGGGTGGAGGGGAGCACTGAAGCTTTCTTT
>-|TRBV27|many|TRBJ1-2
CASSFGAYYGYTF
TGTGCCAGCAGTTTCGGGGCGTACTATGGCTACACCTTC
>TRBD1|TRBV11-2|many|TRBJ2-1
CASSPGTGNEQFF
TGTGCCAGCAGCCCCGGGACAGGTAATGAGCAGTTCTTC
>-|TRBV15|many|TRBJ1-1
CATSSDRTEAFF
TGTGCCACCAGCTCTGACAGGACTGAAGCTTTCTTT
>TRBD1|TRBV7-2|many|TRBJ1-5
CASSPTGGGQPQHF
TGTGCCAGCAGCCCAACAGGGGGCGGTCAGCCCCAGCATTTT
>TRBD2|TRBV29-1|many|TRBJ2-1
CSVGGGRDEQFF
TGCAGCGTTGGCGGGGGGCGTGATGAGCAGTTCTTC
>-|TRBV7-2|many|TRBJ2-6
CASSRDSGANVLTF
TGTGCCAGCAGCCGGGACTCTGGGGCCAACGTCCTGACTTTC
>-|TRBV10-3|many|TRBJ1-5
CAISEGRQASNQPQHF
TGTGCCATAAGTGAAGGGCGGCAGGCTAGCAATCAGCCCCAGCATTTT
>TRBD1|TRBV19|many|TRBJ1-1
CASSRDRGRAFF
TGTGCCAGTAGTAGGGACAGGGGGAGAGCTTTCTTT
>-|TRBV4-1|many|TRBJ1-2
CASTRGDPGGYGYTF
TGCGCCAGCACCCGGGGGGACCCCGGCGGCTATGGCTACACCTTC
>-|TRBV10-3|many|TRBJ2-5
CAISGNDNPQYF
TGTGCCATCAGTGGGAATGACAATCCCCAGTACTTC
>TRBD1|TRBV5-1|many|TRBJ1-6
CASSSGTGHNSPLHF
TGCGCCAGCAGCTCAGGGACAGGTCACAATTCACCCCTCCACTTT
>-|TRBV29-1|-|TRBJ2-2
CSVVVGTNTGELFF
TGCAGCGTCGTCGTTGGGACGAACACCGGGGAGCTGTTTTTT
>TRBD1|TRBV20-1|-|TRBJ2-7
CSAIPGQGYEQYF
TGCAGTGCTATCCCGGGACAGGGTTACGAGCAGTACTTC
>-|TRBV6-6|-|TRBJ2-7
CASRGPIGAAYEQYF
TGTGCCAGCAGGGGGCCGATAGGGGCCGCCTACGAGCAGTACTTC
>TRBD2|TRBV6-2/TRBV6-3|-|TRBJ2-3
CASSYANGRASTDTQYF
TGTGCCAGCAGTTACGCCAACGGGAGGGCCTCTACAGATACGCAGTATTTT
>TRBD1|TRBV6-5|many|TRBJ2-7
CASSYDDRAYEQYF
TGTGCCAGCAGTTACGACGACAGGGCCTACGAGCAGTACTTC